This TCR beta chain was sequenced in a study of cytomegalovirus exposure and HLA in healthy donors. Overall study: HLA-typed donors were the source of some 85 million unique TCRs, which an early data release held.

On this clone: Its antigen is still unknown.

The CDR3 length is 13 residues. Germline values: CDR1 LNHDA, CDR2 SQIVND (reference sequence). Trimming took off 2 bases at V and 6 bases at J, with 8 bases between the two ends. Use of 60 Vbeta and 13 Jbeta primers characterized the PCR. Per the original data handling: In a later analysis, roughly 10 million of about 80 million unique beta chains occurred in at least two donors. Profiled with immunoSEQ multiplex PCR; TCRdb holds only in-frame clones, not every one. V, J and clone size derive from that table, while D and trimming were established from the DNA sequence. The sample holds more than 150,000 clones, approximately 84% seen once. The study, taken as a whole, reports: Using the classifier, cytomegalovirus status was reportedly diagnosed with high specificity and sensitivity.

The sequenced sample was PBMCs. The sequence derives from a woman in her 30s in good health and CMV-seropositive. The V call is TRBV19, the J call TRBJ1-5; D is undetermined. DNA for the CDR3: TGTGCCAGTAGTATATTGGGGAGTCAGCCCCAGCATTTT. Protein product: CASSILGSQPQHF.